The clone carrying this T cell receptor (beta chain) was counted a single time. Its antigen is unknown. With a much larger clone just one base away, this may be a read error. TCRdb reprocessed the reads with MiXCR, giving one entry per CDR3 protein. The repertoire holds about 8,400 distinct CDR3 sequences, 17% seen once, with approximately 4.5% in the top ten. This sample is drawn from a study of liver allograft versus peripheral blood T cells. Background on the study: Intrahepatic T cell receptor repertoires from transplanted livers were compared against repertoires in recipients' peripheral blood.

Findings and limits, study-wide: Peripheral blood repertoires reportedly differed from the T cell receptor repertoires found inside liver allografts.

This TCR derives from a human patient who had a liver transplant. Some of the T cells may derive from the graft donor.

The CDR3: CASSYGTQNTEAFF. CDR3 nucleotides: TGTGCCAGCAGTTACGGGACACAGAACACTGAAGCTTTCTTT. The chain has TRBV6-5 and TRBJ1-1, with a tentative D call TRBD1 (6 bases). The length of the CDR3 is 14 residues. Trimming stripped 2 bases from V and 1 base from J, with 8 bases between. Germline CDR1 reads MNHEY; CDR2 reads SVGAGI.